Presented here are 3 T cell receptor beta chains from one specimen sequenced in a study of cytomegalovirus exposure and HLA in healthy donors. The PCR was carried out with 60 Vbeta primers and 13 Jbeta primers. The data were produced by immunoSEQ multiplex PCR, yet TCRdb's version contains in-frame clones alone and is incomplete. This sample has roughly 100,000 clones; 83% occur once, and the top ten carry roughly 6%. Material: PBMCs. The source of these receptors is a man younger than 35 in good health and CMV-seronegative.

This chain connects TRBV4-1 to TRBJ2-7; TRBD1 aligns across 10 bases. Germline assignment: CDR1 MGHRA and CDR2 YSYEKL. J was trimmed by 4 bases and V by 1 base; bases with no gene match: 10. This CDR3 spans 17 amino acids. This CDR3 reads CASSQGRGDRGRYEQYF. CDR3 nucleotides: TGCGCCAGCAGCCAAGGAAGGGGGGACAGGGGTAGATACGAGCAGTACTTC.

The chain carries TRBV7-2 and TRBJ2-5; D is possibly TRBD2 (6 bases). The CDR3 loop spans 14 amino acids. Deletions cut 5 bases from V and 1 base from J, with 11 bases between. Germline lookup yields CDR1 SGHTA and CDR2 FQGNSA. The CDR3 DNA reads TGTGCCAGCAGCCGCGTCGGGGGCCAAGAGACCCAGTACTTC. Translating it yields CASSRVGGQETQYF.

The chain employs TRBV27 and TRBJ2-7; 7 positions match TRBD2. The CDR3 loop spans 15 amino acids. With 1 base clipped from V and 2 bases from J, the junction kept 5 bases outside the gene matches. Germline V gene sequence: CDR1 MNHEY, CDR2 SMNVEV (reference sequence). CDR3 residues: CASSLFPSGTYEQYF. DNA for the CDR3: TGTGCCAGCAGTTTATTCCCTAGCGGAACCTACGAGCAGTACTTC.